In its sample, the clone carrying this T cell receptor beta chain was seen a few times. What it binds is unknown. At one end the junction does not follow the germline gene, possibly because of a read error. These data originate in a study of T cells in narcolepsy. Germline V gene sequence: CDR1 SQVTM, CDR2 ANQGSEA. This CDR3 is 14 amino acids long. Points from the study as a whole: Autoreactive clonotypes reportedly recurred in blood of same and different patients, not controls. Autoreactive HCRT-specific and TRIB2-specific clonotypes were marked in same-patient CSF-versus-blood CD4+ comparisons.

Using immunoSEQ multiplex PCR, the repertoire was profiled, and TCRdb retains in-frame clones only, with some absent. The sample holds approximately 16,000 clones; 72% are singletons and the top ten take around 15%. This receptor was taken from a human donor with narcolepsy. This rearrangement joins TRBV29-1 to TRBJ2-2, with D perhaps being TRBD1 or TRBD2 (5 bases each). Source material: CD45RA- memory CD8+ T cells from PBMCs. The CDR3 nucleotides are TGCAGCGTTGAAGCCCCCCCCGGACACCGGGGAGCTGTTTTT. This sequence encodes CSVEAPPGHRGAVF.